This T cell receptor (beta chain) was sequenced during a study of cytomegalovirus exposure and HLA in healthy donors. Study-level results: Sequencing had likely introduced a cluster of highly shared sequence variants as an artifact. TCR beta sequences numbering fewer than 20,000 were associated with HLA alleles at 0.05 false discovery rate in a later analysis. As a later analysis showed, a missense DCLRE1C variant was linked to trimming of TCR beta V- and J-genes. It was approximately 150 TCR beta chains that were listed as cytomegalovirus-associated.

Comments on this clone: Its antigen is unknown.

Amplification used 60 Vbeta primers and 13 Jbeta primers. Profiling relied on immunoSEQ multiplex PCR, and the TCRdb table lists in-frame clones only, not all of them. Of some 110,000 clones in the sample, around 77% were seen once. The germline CDR1 and CDR2 sequences are MNHEY and SVGAGI. Trimming removed 6 bases from V and 2 bases from J, with 13 bases in between. The CDR3 runs 14 residues. The sequencing input was PBMCs. This chain links TRBV6-5 with TRBJ1-1; D is undetermined. This sequence was found in a middle-aged man in good health and CMV-seropositive. The DNA for the CDR3 is TGTGCCAGCAGGGCCGAAACAGAAAACACTGAAGCTTTCTTT. It specifies CASRAETENTEAFF.